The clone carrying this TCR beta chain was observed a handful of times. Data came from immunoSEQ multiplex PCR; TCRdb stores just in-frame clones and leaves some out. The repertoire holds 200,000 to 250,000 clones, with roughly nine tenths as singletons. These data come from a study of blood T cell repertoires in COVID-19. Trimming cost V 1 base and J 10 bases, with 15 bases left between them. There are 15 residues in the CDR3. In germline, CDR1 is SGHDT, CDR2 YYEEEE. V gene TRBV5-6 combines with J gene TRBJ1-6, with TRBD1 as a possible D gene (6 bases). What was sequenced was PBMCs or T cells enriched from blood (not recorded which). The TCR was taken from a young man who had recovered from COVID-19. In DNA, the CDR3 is TGTGCCAGCAGCTTGTATCAGGGGATTCAGTCACCCCTCCACTTT. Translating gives CASSLYQGIQSPLHF.